This TCR beta chain was recorded in a study of human T cells and chemical hapten exposure. At the level of the study: The use of 2% DPC on approximately 2 cm by approximately 2 cm of upper inner arm skin constituted sensitization.

As the library was built, unique molecular identifiers were attached to individual cDNA molecules. TCRdb passed the RACE reads through MiXCR, listing each CDR3 protein once. Of more than 75,000 distinct CDR3 sequences listed, roughly 10% are singletons. Time point: patch test 2, 6 weeks after DPC sensitization. Treatment defined: therapeutic diphenylcyclopropenone sensitization with weekly scalp DPC. CDR3 length equals 11 residues. Germline CDR1 MDHEN, CDR2 SYDVKM. Trimming removed 5 bases at V and 7 bases at J, with 8 bases between. This clonotype appeared a few times. This clonotype was sampled from a woman aged 25 to 39 with alopecia areata. Some clones in this sample may be carry-over from other donors' samples. The chain recombines TRBV28 with TRBJ1-2; D is unresolved. The sample consisted of whole blood, taken in connection with sensitization to the hapten diphenylcyclopropenone (DPC). For the CDR3, the DNA is TGTGCCAGCAGTCCCTCAAGTGGCTACACCTTC. It is translated as CASSPSSGYTF.